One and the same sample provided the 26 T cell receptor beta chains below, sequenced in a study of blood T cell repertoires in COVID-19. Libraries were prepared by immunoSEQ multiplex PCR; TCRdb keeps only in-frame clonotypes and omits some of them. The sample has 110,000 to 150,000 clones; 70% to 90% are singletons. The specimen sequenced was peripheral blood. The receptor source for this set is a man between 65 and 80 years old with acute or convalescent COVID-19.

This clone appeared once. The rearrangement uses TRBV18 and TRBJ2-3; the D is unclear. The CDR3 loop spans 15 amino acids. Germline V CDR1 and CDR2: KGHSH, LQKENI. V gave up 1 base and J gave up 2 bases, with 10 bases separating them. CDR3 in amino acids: CASSPRAELTDTQYF. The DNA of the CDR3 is TGTGCCAGCTCACCACGGGCTGAACTCACAGATACGCAGTATTTT.

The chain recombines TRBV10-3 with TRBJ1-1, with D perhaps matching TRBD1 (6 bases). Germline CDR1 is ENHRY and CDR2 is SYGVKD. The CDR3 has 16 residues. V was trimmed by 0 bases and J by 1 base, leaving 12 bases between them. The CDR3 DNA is TGTGCCATCAGTGAGTCTAGGGACAACAAGAACACTGAAGCTTTCTTT. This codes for CAISESRDNKNTEAFF.

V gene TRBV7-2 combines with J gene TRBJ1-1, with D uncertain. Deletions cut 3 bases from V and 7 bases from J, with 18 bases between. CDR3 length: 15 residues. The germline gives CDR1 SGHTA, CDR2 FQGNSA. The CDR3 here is CASSFDSAPVVEAFF. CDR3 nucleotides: TGTGCCAGCAGCTTCGACTCAGCCCCGGTGGTTGAAGCTTTCTTT.

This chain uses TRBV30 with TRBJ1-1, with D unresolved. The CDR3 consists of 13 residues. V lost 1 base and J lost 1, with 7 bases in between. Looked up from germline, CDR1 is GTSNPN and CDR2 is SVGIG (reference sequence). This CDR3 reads CAWSAGSNTEAFF. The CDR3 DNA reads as TGTGCCTGGAGTGCCGGGTCGAACACTGAAGCTTTCTTT.

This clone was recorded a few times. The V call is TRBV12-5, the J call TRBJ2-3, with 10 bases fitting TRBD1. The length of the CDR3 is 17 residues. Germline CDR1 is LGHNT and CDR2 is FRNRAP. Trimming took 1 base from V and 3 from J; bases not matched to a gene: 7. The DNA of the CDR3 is TGTGCTAGTGGTTTGGGAGCCGGGACAGGGGAAACAGATACGCAGTATTTT. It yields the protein CASGLGAGTGETDTQYF.

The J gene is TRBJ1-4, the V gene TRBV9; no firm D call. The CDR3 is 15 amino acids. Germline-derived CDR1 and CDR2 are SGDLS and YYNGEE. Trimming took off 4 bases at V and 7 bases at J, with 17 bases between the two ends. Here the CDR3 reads CASSPATAAAEKLFF. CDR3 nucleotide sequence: TGTGCCAGCAGCCCTGCGACGGCGGCCGCTGAAAAACTGTTTTTT.

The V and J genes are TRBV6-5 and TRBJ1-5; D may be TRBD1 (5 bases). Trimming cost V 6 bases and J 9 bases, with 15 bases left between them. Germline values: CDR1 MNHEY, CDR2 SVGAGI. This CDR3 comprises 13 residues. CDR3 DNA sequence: TGTGCCAGCAGCTCAGGTGGTCAGGGGCCCCAGCATTTT. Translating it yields CASSSGGQGPQHF.

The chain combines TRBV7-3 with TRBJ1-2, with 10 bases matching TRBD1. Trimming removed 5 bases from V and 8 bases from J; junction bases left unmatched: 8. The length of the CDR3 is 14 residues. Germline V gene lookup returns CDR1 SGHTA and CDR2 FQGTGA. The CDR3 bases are TGTGCCAGCAGCCCGGGACAGGGGTCGGGAGGCTACACCTTC. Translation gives CASSPGQGSGGYTF. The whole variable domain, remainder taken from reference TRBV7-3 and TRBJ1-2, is GAGVSQTPSNKVTEKGKYVELRCDPISGHTALYWYRQSLGQGPEFLIYFQGTGAADDSGLPNDRFFAVRPEGSVSTLKIQRTERGDSAVYLCASSPGQGSGGYTFGSGTRLTVV.

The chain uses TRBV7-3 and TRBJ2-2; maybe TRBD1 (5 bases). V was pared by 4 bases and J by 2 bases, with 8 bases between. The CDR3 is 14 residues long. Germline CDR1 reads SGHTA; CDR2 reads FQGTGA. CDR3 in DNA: TGTGCCAGCAGCTGGGGCGTTAACACCGGGGAGCTGTTTTTT. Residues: CASSWGVNTGELFF.

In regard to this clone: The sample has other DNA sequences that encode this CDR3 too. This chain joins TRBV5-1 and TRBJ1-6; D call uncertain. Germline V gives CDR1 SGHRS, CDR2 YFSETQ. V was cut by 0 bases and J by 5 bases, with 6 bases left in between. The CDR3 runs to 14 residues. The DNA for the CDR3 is TGCGCCAGCAGCTTGGCCGGAGATAATTCACCCCTCCACTTT. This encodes CASSLAGDNSPLHF.

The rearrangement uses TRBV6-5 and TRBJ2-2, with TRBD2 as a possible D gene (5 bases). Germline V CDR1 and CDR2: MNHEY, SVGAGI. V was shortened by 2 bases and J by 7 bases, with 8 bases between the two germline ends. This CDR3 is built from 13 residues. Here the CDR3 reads CASSYRAGGELFF. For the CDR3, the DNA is TGTGCCAGCAGTTACAGGGCGGGCGGGGAGCTGTTTTTT.

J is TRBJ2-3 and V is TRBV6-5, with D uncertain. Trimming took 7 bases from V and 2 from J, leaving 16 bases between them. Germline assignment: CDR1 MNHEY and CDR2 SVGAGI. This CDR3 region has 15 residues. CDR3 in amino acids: CASIMVAANTDTQYF. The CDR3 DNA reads TGTGCCAGCATTATGGTCGCGGCCAACACAGATACGCAGTATTTT.

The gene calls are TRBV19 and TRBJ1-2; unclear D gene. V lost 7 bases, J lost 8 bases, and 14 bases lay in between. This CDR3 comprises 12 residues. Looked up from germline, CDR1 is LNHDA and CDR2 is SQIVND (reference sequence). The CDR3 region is CASKEDGSGYTF. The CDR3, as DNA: TGTGCCAGTAAAGAAGATGGGAGCGGCTACACCTTC.

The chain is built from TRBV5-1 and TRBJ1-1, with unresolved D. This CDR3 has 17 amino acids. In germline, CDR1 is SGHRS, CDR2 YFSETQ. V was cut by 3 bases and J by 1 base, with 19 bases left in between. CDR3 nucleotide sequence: TGCGCCAGCAGCTCCAGACGTGTCCAACTAGGGAACACTGAAGCTTTCTTT. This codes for CASSSRRVQLGNTEAFF. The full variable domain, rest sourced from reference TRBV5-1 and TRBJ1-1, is KAGVTQTPRYLIKTRGQQVTLSCSPISGHRSVSWYQQTPGQGLQFLFEYFSETQRNKGNFPGRFSGRQFSNSRSEMNVSTLELGDSALYLCASSSRRVQLGNTEAFFGQGTRLTVV.

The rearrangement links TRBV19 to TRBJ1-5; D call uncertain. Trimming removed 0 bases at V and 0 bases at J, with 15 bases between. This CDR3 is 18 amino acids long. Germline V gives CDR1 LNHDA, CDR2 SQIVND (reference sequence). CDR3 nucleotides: TGTGCCAGTAGTATAGATCTAAGCTCCGGGGATAGCAATCAGCCCCAGCATTTT. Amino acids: CASSIDLSSGDSNQPQHF.

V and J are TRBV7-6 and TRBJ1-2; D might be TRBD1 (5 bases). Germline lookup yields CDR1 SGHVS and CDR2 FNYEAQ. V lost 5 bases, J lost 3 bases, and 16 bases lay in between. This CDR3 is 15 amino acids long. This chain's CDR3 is CASSPTARQHYGYTF. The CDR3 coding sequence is TGTGCCAGCAGCCCAACGGCGCGACAGCACTATGGCTACACCTTC.

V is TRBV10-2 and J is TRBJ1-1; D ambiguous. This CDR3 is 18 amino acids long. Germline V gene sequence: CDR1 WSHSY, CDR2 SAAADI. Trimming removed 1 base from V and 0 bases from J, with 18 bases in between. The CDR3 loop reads CASSEYGGPGLLNTEAFF. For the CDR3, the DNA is TGCGCCAGCAGTGAGTATGGAGGGCCCGGTCTCTTGAACACTGAAGCTTTCTTT.

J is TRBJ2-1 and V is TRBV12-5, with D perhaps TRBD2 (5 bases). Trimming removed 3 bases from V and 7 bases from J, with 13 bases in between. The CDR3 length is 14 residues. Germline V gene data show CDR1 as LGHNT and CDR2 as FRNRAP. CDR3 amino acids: CASGLGGGLNEQFF. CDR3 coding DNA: TGTGCTAGTGGTTTAGGAGGAGGTCTAAATGAGCAGTTCTTC. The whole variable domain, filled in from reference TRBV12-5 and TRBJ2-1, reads DARVTQTPRHKVTEMGQEVTMRCQPILGHNTVFWYRQTMMQGLELLAYFRNRAPLDDSGMPKDRFSAEMPDATLATLKIQPSEPRDSAVYFCASGLGGGLNEQFFGPGTRLTVL.

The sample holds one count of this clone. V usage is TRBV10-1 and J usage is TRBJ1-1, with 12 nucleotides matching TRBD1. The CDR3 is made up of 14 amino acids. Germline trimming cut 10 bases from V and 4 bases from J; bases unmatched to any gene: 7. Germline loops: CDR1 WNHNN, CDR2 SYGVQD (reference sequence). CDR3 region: CATAGQGAPTEAFF. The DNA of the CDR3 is TGCGCCACCGCGGGACAGGGGGCGCCCACTGAAGCTTTCTTT.

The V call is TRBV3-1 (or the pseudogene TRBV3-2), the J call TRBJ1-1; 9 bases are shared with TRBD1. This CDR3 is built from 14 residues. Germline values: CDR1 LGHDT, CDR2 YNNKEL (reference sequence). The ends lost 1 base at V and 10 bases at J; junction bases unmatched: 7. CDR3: CASSQGGTGSRAFF. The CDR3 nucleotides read TGTGCCAGCAGCCAAGGGGGGACAGGGAGTAGAGCTTTCTTT.

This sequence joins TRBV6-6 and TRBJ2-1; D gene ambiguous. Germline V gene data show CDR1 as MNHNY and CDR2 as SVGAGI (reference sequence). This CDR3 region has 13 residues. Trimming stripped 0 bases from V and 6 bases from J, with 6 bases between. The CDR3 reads CASSYSRSNEQFF. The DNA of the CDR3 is TGTGCCAGCAGTTACTCGAGGAGCAATGAGCAGTTCTTC.

The CDR3 sequence is CATSVSGGIPNYGYTF. Written as DNA, the CDR3 is TGTGCCACCTCCGTTAGCGGAGGAATTCCTAACTATGGCTACACCTTC. This rearrangement joins TRBV19 to TRBJ1-2; D is undetermined. The CDR3 contains 16 residues. V dropped 10 bases and J dropped 0 bases, with 21 bases sitting between them. CDR1 LNHDA and CDR2 SQIVND come from the germline V gene (reference sequence).

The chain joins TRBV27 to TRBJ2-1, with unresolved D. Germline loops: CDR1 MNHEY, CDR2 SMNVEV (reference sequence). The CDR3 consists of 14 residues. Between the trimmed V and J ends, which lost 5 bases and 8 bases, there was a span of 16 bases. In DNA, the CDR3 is TGTGCCAGCAGTACTTCACTGGTAACCTATGAGCAGTTCTTC. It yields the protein CASSTSLVTYEQFF.

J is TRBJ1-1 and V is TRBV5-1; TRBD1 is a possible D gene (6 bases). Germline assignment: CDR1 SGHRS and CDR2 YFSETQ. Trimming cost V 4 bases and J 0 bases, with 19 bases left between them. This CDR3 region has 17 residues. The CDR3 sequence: CASSLTGTTYLNTEAFF. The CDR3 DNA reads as TGCGCCAGCAGCCTAACCGGGACAACTTATCTGAACACTGAAGCTTTCTTT.

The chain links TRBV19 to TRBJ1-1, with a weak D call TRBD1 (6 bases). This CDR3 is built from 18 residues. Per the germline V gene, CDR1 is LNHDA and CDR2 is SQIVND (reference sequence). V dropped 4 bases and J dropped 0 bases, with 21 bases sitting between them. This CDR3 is CASSTPTGHLKMNTEAFF. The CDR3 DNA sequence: TGTGCCAGTAGTACCCCAACAGGGCATCTGAAGATGAACACTGAAGCTTTCTTT.

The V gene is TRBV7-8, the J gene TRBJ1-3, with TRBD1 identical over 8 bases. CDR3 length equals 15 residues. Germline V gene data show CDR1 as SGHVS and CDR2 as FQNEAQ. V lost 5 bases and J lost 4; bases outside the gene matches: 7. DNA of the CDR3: TGTGCCAGCAGCCTACAGGGGGTTGGAGGAAACACCATATATTTT. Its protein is CASSLQGVGGNTIYF.